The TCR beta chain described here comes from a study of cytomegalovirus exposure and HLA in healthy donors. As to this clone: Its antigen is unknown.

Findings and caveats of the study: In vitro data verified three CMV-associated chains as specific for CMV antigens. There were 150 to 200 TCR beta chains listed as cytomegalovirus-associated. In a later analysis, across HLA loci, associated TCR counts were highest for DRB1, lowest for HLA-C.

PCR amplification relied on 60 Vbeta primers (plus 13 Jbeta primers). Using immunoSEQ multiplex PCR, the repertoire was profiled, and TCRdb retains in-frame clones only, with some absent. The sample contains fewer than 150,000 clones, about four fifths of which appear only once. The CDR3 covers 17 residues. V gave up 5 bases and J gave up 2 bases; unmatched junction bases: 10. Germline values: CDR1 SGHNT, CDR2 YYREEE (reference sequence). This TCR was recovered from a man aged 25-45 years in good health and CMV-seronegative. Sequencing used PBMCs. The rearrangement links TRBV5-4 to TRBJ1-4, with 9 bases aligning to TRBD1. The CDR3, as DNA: TGTGCCAGCAGTCGACAGGGGGTGGGTTCGACTAATGAAAAACTGTTTTTT. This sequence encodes CASSRQGVGSTNEKLFF.